Described below is a single T cell receptor beta chain sequence and its context. Additional DNA sequences in this sample encode the identical CDR3. An assay was performed, and its level was deep. Genomic DNA of every subset was divided equally among multiple immunoSEQ plates. The table came from immunoSEQ multiplex PCR; TCRdb's copy has only in-frame clones and leaves some out. Of approximately 2.5 million clones in the sample, around nine tenths were seen once. The source of the sample is a study of shared clonotypes between healthy human individuals. For the study at large: There were three CD4 naive, three CD4 memory, two CD8 naive and one CD8 memory plates per donor.

The ends were cut back, 1 base at V and 4 bases at J, with 9 bases in the middle. Germline V gene data show CDR1 as SGDLS and CDR2 as YYNGEE. CDR3 length equals 14 residues. All donors were Caucasian adults living in Nashville, Tennessee. This clonotype was sampled from a young man in good health. What was sequenced was naive CD4+ T cells sorted from blood. Subset indicated: CD45RA+ positively selected. The chain joins TRBV9 to TRBJ1-3, with D perhaps TRBD1 (6 bases). In DNA form, the CDR3 reads TGTGCCAGCAGCGTAACGGGGGCAGGAAACACCATATATTTT. Translation gives CASSVTGAGNTIYF.